This T cell receptor (beta chain) was captured by sequencing in a study of blood T cell repertoires in COVID-19. The CDR3 length is 14 residues. Germline CDR1 is KGHSH and CDR2 is LQKENI. Trimming took off 3 bases at V and 3 bases at J, with 11 bases between the two ends. The assay was immunoSEQ multiplex PCR, and TCRdb's table has in-frame clones only and misses some. The table records approximately 200,000 clones, around 90% of them present only once. Sequencing input: peripheral blood. V and J are TRBV18 and TRBJ1-1, with D unresolved. The sequence derives from a man aged 18 to 29 with active or convalescent COVID-19. The CDR3 loop reads CASSPVMGDTEAFF. The CDR3 bases are TGTGCCAGCTCACCTGTCATGGGAGACACTGAAGCTTTCTTT.